This T cell receptor (beta chain) was retrieved from a study of blood T cell repertoires in COVID-19. Study-wide context: The samples span acute and convalescent COVID-19 from the United States, Italy and Spain. In each case, the material was cDNA or gDNA derived from T cells, B-cell-depleted T cells, or PBMCs.

As handled by the study authors: Counts of nucleated cells, estimated from reference gene primer amplification, were obtained. TCRdb keeps only in-frame clones here, not all; method: immunoSEQ multiplex PCR. V and J calls and clone size follow that table, whereas D and trimming were derived from the DNA. This sample has some 110,000 clones, with over 65% found just once. The TCR was taken from a man aged 25 to 45 with acute or convalescent COVID-19. Sequencing input: peripheral blood.

CDR3 coding DNA: TGCAGCGCCTACGTAGTGTTCGATGAAAAACTGTTTTTT. It codes for CSAYVVFDEKLFF. The chain combines TRBV29-1 with TRBJ1-4; D not certain. The CDR3 spans 13 residues. Germline-derived CDR1 and CDR2 are SQVTM and ANQGSEA. The ends were cut back, 7 bases at V and 6 bases at J, with 15 bases in the middle.